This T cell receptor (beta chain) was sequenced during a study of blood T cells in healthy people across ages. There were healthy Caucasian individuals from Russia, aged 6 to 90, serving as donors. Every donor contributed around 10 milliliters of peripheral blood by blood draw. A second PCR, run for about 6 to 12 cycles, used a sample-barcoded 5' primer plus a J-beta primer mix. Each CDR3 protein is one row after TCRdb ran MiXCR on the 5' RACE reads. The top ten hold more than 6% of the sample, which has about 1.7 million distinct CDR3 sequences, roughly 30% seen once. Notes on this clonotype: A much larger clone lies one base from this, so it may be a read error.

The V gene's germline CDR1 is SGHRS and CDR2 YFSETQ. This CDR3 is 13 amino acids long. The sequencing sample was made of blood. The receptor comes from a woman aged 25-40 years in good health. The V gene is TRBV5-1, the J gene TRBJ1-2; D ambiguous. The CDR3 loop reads CANSFQDFYGYTF. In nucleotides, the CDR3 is TGCGCCAACAGCTTCCAGGACTTCTATGGCTACACCTTC. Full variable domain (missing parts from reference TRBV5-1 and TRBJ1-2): KAGVTQTPRYLIKTRGQQVTLSCSPISGHRSVSWYQQTPGQGLQFLFEYFSETQRNKGNFPGRFSGRQFSNSRSEMNVSTLELGDSALYLCANSFQDFYGYTFGSGTRLTVV.